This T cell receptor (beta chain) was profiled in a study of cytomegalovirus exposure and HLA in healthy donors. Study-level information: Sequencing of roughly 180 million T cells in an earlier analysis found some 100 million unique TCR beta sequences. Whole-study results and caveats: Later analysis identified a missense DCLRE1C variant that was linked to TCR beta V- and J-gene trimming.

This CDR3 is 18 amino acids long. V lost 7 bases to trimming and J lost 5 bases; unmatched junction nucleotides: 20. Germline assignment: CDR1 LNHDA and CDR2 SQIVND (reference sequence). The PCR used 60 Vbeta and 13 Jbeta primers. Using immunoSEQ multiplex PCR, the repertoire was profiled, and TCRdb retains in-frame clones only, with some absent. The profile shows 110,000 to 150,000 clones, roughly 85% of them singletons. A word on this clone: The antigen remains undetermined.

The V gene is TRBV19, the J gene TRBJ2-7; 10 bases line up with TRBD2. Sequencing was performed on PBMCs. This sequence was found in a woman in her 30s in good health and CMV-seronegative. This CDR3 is CASTSTPRTSGQGNEQYF. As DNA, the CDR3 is TGTGCCAGTACCTCCACCCCCCGGACTAGCGGACAGGGTAACGAGCAGTACTTC.